These 24 T cell receptor beta chains originate from one sample sequenced in a study of shared clonotypes between healthy human individuals (dated by TCRdb to about 2020). CD8 naive samples were CD45RO-negative cells positively selected for CCR7, giving a CD45RA+CCR7+ population that excluded TemRA cells. Library prep was done by the immunoSEQ multiplex PCR assay. TCRdb carries this immuneACCESS record with in-frame sequences only. Its versions omit some clonotypes, under half of them owing to an unresolved V gene in the studies checked, with the rest unexplained. The sample has 2 million or so clones on record, roughly 95% of them singletons. The ten largest make up 0.9% to 1.3% of the sample. The sequencing sample was made of naive CD8+ T cells sorted from blood. The sample's cell subset or site label, in plain terms: CD45RA+CCR7+. These TCRs come from a man younger than 30 in good health.

The gene calls are TRBV7-9 and TRBJ2-1; D is perhaps TRBD1 or TRBD2 (5 bases each). The V and J ends lost 0 bases and 7 bases respectively, with 13 bases between them. The CDR3 runs 15 residues. Germline V gene sequence: CDR1 SEHNR, CDR2 FQNEAQ (reference sequence). The CDR3 nucleotides are TGTGCCAGCAGCTTAGCGTGGGGGTCGGTGAATGAGCAGTTCTTC. Protein sequence: CASSLAWGSVNEQFF.

Details on this clone: Other DNA sequences in the sample encode the same CDR3. The V call is TRBV6-5, the J call TRBJ2-3; 10 nucleotides line up with TRBD2. V shed 5 bases, J shed 0 bases, and the junction held 2 bases outside the gene matches. Germline V gene lookup returns CDR1 MNHEY and CDR2 SVGAGI. CDR3 length: 15 amino acids. The CDR3 loop reads CASSLTSGSTDTQYF. The CDR3 DNA follows: TGTGCCAGCAGTCTGACTAGCGGGAGCACAGATACGCAGTATTTT.

The chain uses TRBV4-3 and TRBJ2-1; the match to TRBD1 covers 11 bases. The CDR3 has 16 residues. J lost 6 bases, V lost 3 bases, and 7 bases had no gene match. Germline V lookup: CDR1 LGHNA, CDR2 YSLEER. DNA of the CDR3: TGCGCCAGCAGCCAGAGGACCGGGACAGGGGGCAATGAGCAGTTCTTC. This sequence encodes CASSQRTGTGGNEQFF.

V gene TRBV29-1 combines with J gene TRBJ1-1; no clear D. CDR3 length equals 10 residues. With 2 bases removed from V and 8 bases from J, the gap between germline ends came to 6 bases. Germline CDR1 SQVTM, CDR2 ANQGSEA. Here the CDR3 reads CSVEPGEAFF. In DNA form, the CDR3 reads TGCAGCGTTGAACCGGGCGAAGCTTTCTTT.

The CDR3: CASFPPPGTGNEKLFF. The CDR3 region has the DNA TGTGCCAGCTTCCCCCCGCCCGGGACAGGGAATGAAAAACTGTTTTTT. The chain has TRBV5-8 and TRBJ1-4; 9 bases align to TRBD1. Germline V CDR1 and CDR2: SGHTS, YDEGEE. The CDR3 totals 16 residues. V lost 7 bases and J lost 5; bases outside the gene matches: 12.

V usage is TRBV27 and J usage is TRBJ2-7; D perhaps matches TRBD2 (6 bases). The CDR3 covers 14 residues. Looked up from germline, CDR1 is MNHEY and CDR2 is SMNVEV (reference sequence). V lost 6 bases to trimming and J lost 2 bases, with 14 bases between them. This CDR3 reads CASSLGGFPYEQYF. As DNA, the CDR3 is TGTGCCAGCAGCCTGGGGGGTTTTCCCTACGAGCAGTACTTC.

This clone came up once. V usage is TRBV4-3 and J usage is TRBJ2-1; no clear D. This CDR3 is built from 15 residues. V was shortened by 0 bases and J by 5 bases, with 11 bases between the two germline ends. The germline CDR1 and CDR2 sequences are LGHNA and YSLEER. CDR3 nucleotide sequence: TGCGCCAGCAGCCAAGATCGAGCAGCTCACAATGAGCAGTTCTTC. Its protein is CASSQDRAAHNEQFF.

The J gene is TRBJ2-1, the V gene TRBV5-1; D is perhaps TRBD1 or TRBD2 (5 bases each). V was shortened by 3 bases and J by 5 bases, with 6 bases between the two germline ends. This CDR3 is built from 12 residues. Germline loops: CDR1 SGHRS, CDR2 YFSETQ. The CDR3: CASSWDDNEQFF. CDR3 coding DNA: TGCGCCAGCAGCTGGGACGACAATGAGCAGTTCTTC. Together with reference TRBV5-1 and TRBJ2-1, the CDR3 gives the full variable domain: KAGVTQTPRYLIKTRGQQVTLSCSPISGHRSVSWYQQTPGQGLQFLFEYFSETQRNKGNFPGRFSGRQFSNSRSEMNVSTLELGDSALYLCASSWDDNEQFFGPGTRLTVL.

The J gene is TRBJ1-1, the V gene TRBV6-5; no reliable D call. Germline assignment: CDR1 MNHEY and CDR2 SVGAGI. The CDR3 sequence is 14 residues long. V was clipped by 4 bases and J by 6 bases, with 15 bases between them. Written as DNA, the CDR3 is TGTGCCAGCAGTTTAGGCGCGGGCGCATCTGAAGCTTTCTTT. It yields the protein CASSLGAGASEAFF.

The chain carries TRBV7-9 and TRBJ1-5, with D unclear. Trimming cost V 6 bases and J 4 bases, with 13 bases left between them. Germline V gene data show CDR1 as SEHNR and CDR2 as FQNEAQ (reference sequence). The length of the CDR3 is 14 residues. DNA of the CDR3: TGTGCCAGCAGTCGGGATAGTACGAATCAGCCCCAGCATTTT. This encodes CASSRDSTNQPQHF.

This chain connects TRBV6-6 to TRBJ1-1; 12 nucleotides match TRBD1. V shed 3 bases and J 4 bases; nucleotides not matched to a gene: 3. Per germline, CDR1 MNHNY and CDR2 SVGAGI (reference sequence). The CDR3 is made up of 15 amino acids. CDR3 protein: CASSYGTGGGTEAFF. The CDR3 DNA follows: TGTGCCAGCAGTTATGGGACAGGGGGCGGCACTGAAGCTTTCTTT.

In regard to this clone: A read error may account for a junction end that differs from germline. This chain connects TRBV27 to TRBJ2-7, with D possibly TRBD1 on 6 matching bases. CDR3 length: 16 residues. Germline V lookup: CDR1 MNHEY, CDR2 SMNVEV (reference sequence). The DNA for the CDR3 is TGTGCCAGCAGTCTATCCCCCGGAACAGGGCCCTCCGAGCAGTACTTC. Translated, it gives CASSLSPGTGPSEQYF.

The rearrangement uses TRBV11-3 and TRBJ2-1; 9 positions match TRBD1. CDR1 SGHNT and CDR2 YENEEA come from the germline V gene. The CDR3 is made up of 17 amino acids. V dropped 5 bases and J dropped 9; count of bases not matched to a gene: 17. CDR3 sequence reads: CASSTRRAGQGSGEQFF. CDR3 bases: TGTGCCAGCAGCACACGCCGGGCGGGACAGGGTTCAGGTGAGCAGTTCTTC.

This chain joins TRBV4-3 and TRBJ1-5; D possibly corresponds to TRBD1 (5 bases). The CDR3 runs 18 residues. Germline values: CDR1 LGHNA, CDR2 YSLEER. Trimming pared 0 bases from V and 4 bases from J, leaving 19 bases between. The CDR3 DNA reads as TGCGCCAGCAGCCAAGAGTTAGCAGGGTTCATCGAGAATCAGCCCCAGCATTTT. Its translation: CASSQELAGFIENQPQHF.

CDR3 region: CASRDWSSGNTIYF. CDR3 DNA: TGTGCCAGCAGGGACTGGAGCTCTGGAAACACCATATATTTT. The chain recombines TRBV6-1 with TRBJ1-3; D is unresolved. This CDR3 is 14 amino acids long. Germline CDR1 is MNHNS and CDR2 is SASEGT. Trimming cost V 6 bases and J 0 bases, with 9 bases left between them.

The gene calls are TRBV19 and TRBJ2-1; D is uncertain. V lost 2 bases and J lost 0, with 11 bases in between. Germline V gene data show CDR1 as LNHDA and CDR2 as SQIVND (reference sequence). The CDR3 runs 16 residues. The chain's CDR3 is CASSIKALSSYNEQFF. The CDR3 DNA reads TGTGCCAGTAGTATAAAGGCGTTGAGCTCCTACAATGAGCAGTTCTTC.

The V and J genes are TRBV21-1 and TRBJ2-7; the table calls TRBD1, which could not be checked here. TRBV21-1 is an annotated pseudogene. The CDR3 spans 15 residues. Here the CDR3 DNA reads TGTGCCAGCAGCATGTTGTGGACAGGATCCTACGAGCAGTACTTC. Its protein is CASSMLWTGSYEQYF.

The chain couples TRBV19 to TRBJ2-7; maybe TRBD2 (5 bases). V lost 3 bases, J lost 0 bases, and 9 bases lay in between. Per the germline V gene, CDR1 is LNHDA and CDR2 is SQIVND (reference sequence). There are 14 residues in the CDR3. The CDR3 DNA follows: TGTGCCAGTAGTATCCGGGAAAACTCCTACGAGCAGTACTTC. It codes for CASSIRENSYEQYF.

The chain carries TRBV25-1 and TRBJ1-1, with a tentative D call TRBD1 (5 bases). This CDR3 has 11 residues. The V gene's germline CDR1 is MGHDK and CDR2 SYGVNS. CDR3 loop: CASGQNTEAFF. CDR3 coding DNA: TGTGCTAGCGGACAGAACACTGAAGCTTTCTTT.

The chain links TRBV28 to TRBJ1-6, with D perhaps TRBD1 (5 bases). Trimming took off 6 bases at V and 6 bases at J, with 21 bases between the two ends. The CDR3 loop spans 17 amino acids. Germline CDR1 MDHEN, CDR2 SYDVKM. Here the CDR3 reads CASSSLPKTGTNSPLHF. CDR3 nucleotide sequence: TGTGCCAGCAGCAGTTTACCCAAGACGGGGACTAATTCACCCCTCCACTTT. The full variable domain, in which reference TRBV28 and TRBJ1-6 provide the parts outside the CDR3, is DVKVTQSSRYLVKRTGEKVFLECVQDMDHENMFWYRQDPGLGLRLIYFSYDVKMKEKGDIPEGYSVSREKKERFSLILESASTNQTSMYLCASSSLPKTGTNSPLHFGNGTRLTVT.

This clone has just one count. The chain carries TRBV5-1 and TRBJ2-7; D may be TRBD1 (5 bases). The CDR3 has 16 residues. Germline V gene lookup returns CDR1 SGHRS and CDR2 YFSETQ. The V gene lost 4 bases and the J gene lost 6 bases, with 23 bases spanning the gap. The CDR3: CASSQGRGLALGEQYF. The DNA for the CDR3 is TGCGCCAGCAGCCAGGGCAGAGGTCTGGCTCTGGGCGAGCAGTACTTC.

V gene TRBV15 combines with J gene TRBJ1-4; no clear D. This CDR3 has 16 residues. Deletions cut 3 bases from V and 0 bases from J, with 11 bases between. Germline values: CDR1 LNHNV, CDR2 YYDKDF (reference sequence). CDR3 protein: CATSSPVGTTNEKLFF. Written as DNA, the CDR3 is TGTGCCACCAGCAGCCCCGTGGGGACAACTAATGAAAAACTGTTTTTT.

Concerning this clone: An end of the junction does not agree with germline; a read error may underlie this. This chain joins TRBV9 and TRBJ2-7; 8 bases line up with TRBD2. This CDR3 contains 13 residues. CDR1 and CDR2 from the germline V gene are SGDLS and YYNGEE. The chain's CDR3 is CASSGGNSGTPEF. The CDR3 region has the DNA TGTGCCAGCAGCGGAGGGAATAGCGGGACCCCAGAGTTC.

The chain joins TRBV4-1 to TRBJ2-7; 11 nucleotides match TRBD2. Germline values: CDR1 MGHRA, CDR2 YSYEKL. This CDR3 spans 16 amino acids. J was trimmed by 3 bases and V by 3 bases; bases with no gene match: 7. The CDR3 DNA follows: TGCGCCAGCAGCCACATTACTAGCGGGGGAAACTACGAGCAGTACTTC. It codes for CASSHITSGGNYEQYF.